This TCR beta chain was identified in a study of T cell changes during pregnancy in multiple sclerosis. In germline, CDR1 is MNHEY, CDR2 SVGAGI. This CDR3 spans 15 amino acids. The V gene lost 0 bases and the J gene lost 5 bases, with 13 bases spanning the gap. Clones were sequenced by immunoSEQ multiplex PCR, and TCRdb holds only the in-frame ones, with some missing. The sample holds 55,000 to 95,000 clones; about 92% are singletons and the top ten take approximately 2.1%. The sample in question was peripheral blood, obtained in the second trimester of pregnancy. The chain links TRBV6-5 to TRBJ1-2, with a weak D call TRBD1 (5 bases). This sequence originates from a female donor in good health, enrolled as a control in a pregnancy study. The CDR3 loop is CASSYSTPGEYGYTF. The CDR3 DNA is TGTGCCAGCAGTTACTCCACACCGGGGGAGTATGGCTACACCTTC.